The present entry profiles one T cell receptor beta chain with its context. Its antigen is unknown. Each CDR3 protein is one row after TCRdb ran MiXCR on the RT-PCR reads. Of about 620,000 distinct CDR3 sequences in the sample, approximately 12% were seen once. This sample is drawn from a study of response to subunit inactivated influenza vaccine. Study-wide findings and caveats: Authors suggested few new T cells are recruited by each seasonal influenza vaccination.

The sample consisted of PBMCs from blood, taken on the day of vaccination. The source of this sequence is a man aged 50 or older who received an inactivated influenza vaccine.

In DNA form, the CDR3 reads TGCGCCAGCAGCCAAGAACTAGCGGTTGAGACCCAGTACTTC. Translating it yields CASSQELAVETQYF. The J gene is TRBJ2-5, the V gene TRBV4-3; TRBD2 agrees at 8 bases. Trimming cost V 0 bases and J 5 bases; bases outside gene matches: 2. The CDR3 covers 14 residues. The germline V gene has CDR1 LGHNA and CDR2 YSLEER.